The 32 T cell receptor beta chains in this list originate from one sample, sequenced in a study of shared clonotypes between healthy human individuals. Measured with immunoSEQ multiplex PCR; TCRdb has only the in-frame clones, and not every one. The table shows about 680,000 clones, with around 74% occurring only once. The material sequenced was memory CD4+ T cells sorted from blood. As to subset: CD45RA-negative fraction. The receptors come from a woman aged 30 to 39 in good health.

The chain is built from TRBV13 and TRBJ1-2, with D possibly TRBD1 on 5 matching bases. Trimming left V 2 bases short and J 5 bases short, with 24 bases between. Germline lookup yields CDR1 PRHDT and CDR2 FYEKMQ (reference sequence). The CDR3 has 18 amino acids. Here the CDR3 DNA reads TGTGCCAGCAGCTTATTCGGCCGCCGGGGGGAAGGCGGGTATGGCTACACCTTC. Amino acids: CASSLFGRRGEGGYGYTF.

The DNA of the CDR3 is TGTGCCAGCAGTGATTTCAGTGCTAGCACAGATACGCAGTATTTT. It encodes CASSDFSASTDTQYF. The V gene is TRBV9, the J gene TRBJ2-3; D not resolved. This CDR3 region has 15 residues. The V gene's germline CDR1 is SGDLS and CDR2 YYNGEE. Deletions cut 5 bases from V and 0 bases from J, with 13 bases between.

V gene TRBV7-7 combines with J gene TRBJ2-2; the D gene is possibly TRBD2 (6 bases). Germline assignment: CDR1 SSHAT and CDR2 FNYEAQ (reference sequence). V was cut by 1 base and J by 1 base, with 7 bases left in between. The CDR3 sequence is 15 residues long. The CDR3 DNA sequence: TGTGCCAGCAGCTTAGGACTAGAGAACACCGGGGAGCTGTTTTTT. Translation: CASSLGLENTGELFF. Supplemented by reference TRBV7-7 and TRBJ2-2, the full variable domain reads GAGVSQSPRYKVTKRGQDVTLRCDPISSHATLYWYQQALGQGPEFLTYFNYEAQPDKSGLPSDRFSAERPEGSISTLTIQRTEQRDSAMYRCASSLGLENTGELFFGEGSRLTVL.

This clone has at least ten counts. The chain couples TRBV6-1 to TRBJ1-1, with D possibly being TRBD1 (6 bases). The V gene lost 2 bases and the J gene lost 1 base, with 17 bases spanning the gap. CDR1 is MNHNS, CDR2 SASEGT, per germline. The CDR3 sequence is 17 residues long. For the CDR3, the DNA is TGTGCCAGCAGTGAATTTGGGAGGGGGAAGAGGAACACTGAAGCTTTCTTT. It encodes CASSEFGRGKRNTEAFF.

The V call is TRBV4-2, the J call TRBJ2-5; 9 bases are shared with TRBD1. CDR3 length: 15 amino acids. V trimming: 4 bases; J trimming: 2 bases; junction bases outside the gene matches: 5. Germline CDR1 is LGHNA and CDR2 is YNFKEQ. This chain's CDR3 is CASSPGDRDQETQYF. The CDR3 nucleotides read TGTGCCAGCAGCCCAGGGGACAGGGATCAAGAGACCCAGTACTTC.

The chain is built from TRBV5-4 and TRBJ2-1, with 12 bases aligning to TRBD2. The CDR3 is 15 amino acids. The V and J ends lost 4 bases and 8 bases, in that order; junction bases with no gene match: 7. CDR1 SGHNT and CDR2 YYREEE come from the germline V gene (reference sequence). The CDR3 spells CASSPGTSGSDEQFF. DNA of the CDR3: TGTGCCAGCAGCCCCGGGACTAGCGGGTCAGATGAGCAGTTCTTC. Full variable domain (missing parts from reference TRBV5-4 and TRBJ2-1): ETGVTQSPTHLIKTRGQQVTLRCSSQSGHNTVSWYQQALGQGPQFIFQYYREEENGRGNFPPRFSGLQFPNYSSELNVNALELDDSALYLCASSPGTSGSDEQFFGPGTRLTVL.

The rearrangement joins TRBV18 to TRBJ2-3, with a possible D match to TRBD1 (5 bases). Deletions cut 3 bases from V and 4 bases from J, with 8 bases between. The CDR3 loop spans 13 amino acids. Germline values: CDR1 KGHSH, CDR2 LQKENI. CDR3 nucleotides: TGTGCCAGCTCACCCGCAGGGTCAGATACGCAGTATTTT. Protein sequence: CASSPAGSDTQYF.

As regards this clone: The sample holds other DNA sequences that translate to the same CDR3. The CDR3 DNA sequence: TGTGCCAGCTCACCTAATTCCGGTACATCCTACGAGCAGTACTTC. Translated, it gives CASSPNSGTSYEQYF. The chain has TRBV18 and TRBJ2-7; D gene ambiguous. Deletions cut 3 bases from V and 1 base from J, with 13 bases between. Germline-derived CDR1 and CDR2 are KGHSH and LQKENI. The CDR3 has 15 amino acids.

Concerning this clone: This sample also contains other DNA sequences that code for the same CDR3. This sequence joins TRBV28 and TRBJ2-5; D is possibly TRBD1 (7 bases). Germline values: CDR1 MDHEN, CDR2 SYDVKM. Trimming shortened V by 2 bases and J by 1 base, and 14 bases separated the two germline ends. The CDR3 totals 16 residues. This chain's CDR3 is CASSLLSGGGQETQYF. CDR3 coding DNA: TGTGCCAGCAGTTTACTCTCAGGGGGAGGCCAAGAGACCCAGTACTTC.

V gene TRBV2 combines with J gene TRBJ1-1; TRBD1 matches 8 bases. This CDR3 spans 13 amino acids. Germline CDR1 is SNHLY and CDR2 is FYNNEI. V shed 5 bases and J 5 bases; nucleotides not matched to a gene: 4. The CDR3 here is CASSLQGDTEAFF. In DNA form, the CDR3 reads TGTGCCAGCAGTTTACAGGGGGATACTGAAGCTTTCTTT.

This clone was seen once. The chain uses TRBV28 and TRBJ1-2, with TRBD1 matching over 8 bases. V lost 6 bases, J lost 4 bases, and 7 bases stayed unmatched. The CDR3 extends over 14 amino acids. Germline CDR1 MDHEN, CDR2 SYDVKM. CDR3 loop: CASRRQGFTYGYTF. The CDR3 DNA follows: TGTGCCAGCAGAAGACAGGGGTTTACCTATGGCTACACCTTC.

The sample holds one count of this clone. The chain recombines TRBV5-1 with TRBJ2-3, with 12 bases matching TRBD2. J was trimmed by 6 bases and V by 0 bases; bases with no gene match: 8. The CDR3 spans 17 residues. CDR1 SGHRS and CDR2 YFSETQ come from the germline V gene. The CDR3: CASSLGLAGVVVDTQYF. In nucleotides, the CDR3 is TGCGCCAGCAGCTTGGGACTAGCGGGAGTAGTAGTCGATACGCAGTATTTT.

The V call is TRBV5-4, the J call TRBJ2-5; D remains ambiguous. V shed 1 base and J shed 5 bases, with 9 bases lying between them. This CDR3 has 13 residues. CDR1 and CDR2 (germline): SGHNT, YYREEE (reference sequence). CDR3 region: CASSLYWAETQYF. CDR3 sequence (DNA): TGTGCCAGCAGCTTGTACTGGGCGGAGACCCAGTACTTC.

This clone was counted only a few times. The chain recombines TRBV28 with TRBJ2-7; tentatively, D is TRBD2 (6 bases). CDR1 MDHEN and CDR2 SYDVKM come from the germline V gene. With 3 bases removed from V and 3 bases from J, the gap between germline ends came to 24 bases. This CDR3 has 18 amino acids. The CDR3 sequence: CASSFSSRGTSPFYEQYF. The DNA for the CDR3 is TGTGCCAGCAGTTTTAGTTCTAGGGGAACTAGCCCCTTCTACGAGCAGTACTTC.

As for this clone: The same CDR3 can be traced to other DNA sequences in this sample. The rearrangement joins TRBV5-1 to TRBJ1-5; TRBD1 matches 7 bases. Losses at the gene ends were 1 base for V and 4 bases for J; bases not matched to a gene: 2. From germline, CDR1 is SGHRS and CDR2 YFSETQ. The CDR3 runs to 14 residues. CDR3 region: CASSLSGGNQPQHF. The CDR3 DNA is TGCGCCAGCAGCTTGTCAGGGGGTAATCAGCCCCAGCATTTT.

Only one count was recorded for this clone. The chain uses TRBV5-4 and TRBJ2-3, with 8 nucleotides matching TRBD2. The trim removed 4 bases at V and 2 bases at J, leaving 9 bases unmatched. The germline V gene encodes CDR1 SGHNT and CDR2 YYREEE (reference sequence). This CDR3 comprises 16 residues. This chain's CDR3 is CASSAGTSRTTDTQYF. DNA of the CDR3: TGTGCCAGCAGCGCAGGGACTAGTCGGACCACAGATACGCAGTATTTT.

The CDR3 coding sequence is TGTGCCAGCAGAAGAAGGGGGGGAACTTGGACTGAAGCTTTCTTT. Translated, it gives CASRRRGGTWTEAFF. The chain recombines TRBV6-1 with TRBJ1-1; TRBD1 is a possible D gene (6 bases). Trimming took 6 bases from V and 5 from J, leaving 19 bases between them. Looked up from germline, CDR1 is MNHNS and CDR2 is SASEGT. The CDR3 totals 15 residues.

This clone was observed a handful of times. The gene calls are TRBV7-2 and TRBJ2-1; D unclear. V dropped 1 base and J dropped 2 bases, with 15 bases sitting between them. The CDR3 loop spans 17 amino acids. Germline CDR1 and CDR2: SGHTA and FQGNSA. The CDR3 coding sequence is TGTGCCAGCAGCTTAGTTTCGCTAACTGGGGCCTACAATGAGCAGTTCTTC. It codes for CASSLVSLTGAYNEQFF.

This chain links TRBV5-4 with TRBJ2-7, with TRBD1 matching 10 bases. The CDR3 length is 12 residues. Germline CDR1 reads SGHNT; CDR2 reads YYREEE (reference sequence). With 2 bases clipped from V and 9 bases from J, the junction kept 2 bases outside the gene matches. This CDR3 reads CASSFDRGRQYF. DNA of the CDR3: TGTGCCAGCAGCTTTGACAGGGGGCGGCAGTACTTC.

The chain is built from TRBV10-3 and TRBJ1-4; tentatively, D is TRBD1 (5 bases). The CDR3 has 15 residues. Trimming stripped 0 bases from V and 0 bases from J, with 5 bases between. CDR1 ENHRY and CDR2 SYGVKD come from the germline V gene. The CDR3 DNA reads TGTGCCATCAGTGAGTCGACAGCAACTAATGAAAAACTGTTTTTT. It specifies CAISESTATNEKLFF.

V and J are TRBV25-1 and TRBJ1-1, with TRBD1 as a possible D gene (6 bases). The ends were cut back, 7 bases at V and 0 bases at J, with 15 bases in the middle. Germline CDR1 and CDR2: MGHDK and SYGVNS. The CDR3 runs 15 residues. The CDR3 DNA is TGTGCCAGCAACGCTTGGGGGGGGCTGAACACTGAAGCTTTCTTT. Residues: CASNAWGGLNTEAFF.

The table lists this clone with a few counts. The chain employs TRBV12-5 and TRBJ2-2, with D possibly matching TRBD1 (6 bases). This CDR3 has 15 residues. The germline V gene has CDR1 LGHNT and CDR2 FRNRAP. With 6 bases removed from V and 3 bases from J, the gap between germline ends came to 14 bases. Here the CDR3 reads CASGRDIGYTGELFF. CDR3 DNA: TGTGCTAGTGGAAGGGACATCGGATACACCGGGGAGCTGTTTTTT.

Worth noting for this clone: This sample includes further DNA sequences coding for the same CDR3. The chain carries TRBV18 and TRBJ1-5, with a possible D match to TRBD1 (5 bases). Trimming pared 3 bases from V and 2 bases from J, leaving 11 bases between. This CDR3 is built from 15 residues. Per germline, CDR1 KGHSH and CDR2 LQKENI. CDR3 DNA: TGTGCCAGCTCACCGCTAGGGGAGGGCAATCAGCCCCAGCATTTT. As protein: CASSPLGEGNQPQHF.

The chain is built from TRBV7-9 and TRBJ1-5; 7 bases align to TRBD1. There are 16 residues in the CDR3. Germline CDR1 reads SEHNR; CDR2 reads FQNEAQ (reference sequence). With 5 bases clipped from V and 0 bases from J, the junction kept 7 bases outside the gene matches. CDR3 sequence reads: CASSDQGTVSNQPQHF. Here the CDR3 DNA reads TGTGCCAGCAGCGACCAAGGGACAGTTAGCAATCAGCCCCAGCATTTT.

This clone has only a few counts. The chain combines TRBV6-5 with TRBJ1-2; possibly TRBD1 for D (6 bases). The CDR3 runs to 16 residues. V was trimmed by 0 bases and J by 0 bases, leaving 11 bases between them. Per germline, CDR1 MNHEY and CDR2 SVGAGI. CDR3 in amino acids: CASSYSLGTPNYGYTF. The CDR3 nucleotides read TGTGCCAGCAGTTACTCCCTCGGGACACCTAACTATGGCTACACCTTC.

This clone was counted a single time. The rearrangement joins TRBV7-6 to TRBJ1-4; unclear D gene. V was shortened by 6 bases and J by 4 bases, with 12 bases between the two germline ends. This CDR3 region has 14 residues. Germline V gene data show CDR1 as SGHVS and CDR2 as FNYEAQ. CDR3 residues: CASRKRRDNEKLFF. As DNA, the CDR3 is TGTGCCAGCAGGAAAAGACGGGATAATGAAAAACTGTTTTTT.

V usage is TRBV5-4 and J usage is TRBJ2-2; D is perhaps TRBD2 (8 bases). V was shortened by 4 bases and J by 0 bases, with 16 bases between the two germline ends. Germline V gene lookup returns CDR1 SGHNT and CDR2 YYREEE (reference sequence). The CDR3 consists of 17 residues. The CDR3 bases are TGTGCCAGCAGCCGGGGGGGACAGATCGCGAACACCGGGGAGCTGTTTTTT. Residues: CASSRGGQIANTGELFF.

The chain employs TRBV7-9 and TRBJ2-2; D ambiguous. CDR3 size: 15 residues. CDR1 is SEHNR and CDR2 is FQNEAQ in the germline V gene (reference sequence). Trimming pared 2 bases from V and 4 bases from J, leaving 11 bases between. The CDR3 region has the DNA TGTGCCAGCAGCTTAACCAGTGCAAGCACCGGGGAGCTGTTTTTT. Translated: CASSLTSASTGELFF.

J is TRBJ2-5 and V is TRBV7-7; 14 bases align to TRBD2. This CDR3 spans 15 amino acids. Unmatched junction bases numbered 5, after V lost 6 bases and J lost 5 bases. Germline V lookup: CDR1 SSHAT, CDR2 FNYEAQ (reference sequence). This chain's CDR3 is CASSPGLAGGETQYF. The CDR3 nucleotides read TGTGCCAGCAGTCCAGGACTAGCGGGAGGCGAGACCCAGTACTTC. The variable domain in full, completed from reference TRBV7-7 and TRBJ2-5, reads GAGVSQSPRYKVTKRGQDVTLRCDPISSHATLYWYQQALGQGPEFLTYFNYEAQPDKSGLPSDRFSAERPEGSISTLTIQRTEQRDSAMYRCASSPGLAGGETQYFGPGTRLLVL.

The chain recombines TRBV13 with TRBJ1-1; D might be TRBD1 (5 bases). The CDR3 runs 14 residues. The germline gives CDR1 PRHDT, CDR2 FYEKMQ (reference sequence). The ends were cut back, 3 bases at V and 3 bases at J, with 11 bases in the middle. The CDR3 DNA reads TGTGCCAGCAGCTTCCAGGGTACGTACACTGAAGCTTTCTTT. The encoded protein is CASSFQGTYTEAFF.

The count of this clone is one. The chain has TRBV10-1 and TRBJ2-1; D uncertain. This CDR3 has 15 residues. The germline V and J ends were trimmed by 1 base and 8 bases, with 15 bases remaining between them. Germline CDR1 and CDR2: WNHNN and SYGVQD (reference sequence). The CDR3 loop reads CASSEFGSINDEQFF. Written as DNA, the CDR3 is TGCGCCAGCAGTGAGTTTGGCAGTATTAACGATGAGCAGTTCTTC.

The chain joins TRBV14 to TRBJ2-7; D gene ambiguous. CDR1 SGHDN and CDR2 FVKESK come from the germline V gene. CDR3 length equals 15 residues. Between the trimmed V and J ends, which lost 2 bases and 6 bases, there was a span of 17 bases. This CDR3 is CASSQSRLGLGEQYF. CDR3 sequence (DNA): TGTGCCAGCAGCCAATCCCGTTTAGGGTTAGGCGAGCAGTACTTC.